The rows below give T cell receptor beta chains drawn from one sample of a study of T cell responses to AZD1222 COVID-19 vaccine. Sequencing was performed with immunoSEQ multiplex PCR; in TCRdb, only in-frame clones are kept and a portion is missing. The sample lists nearly 80,000 clones, around 80% occurring once. This sample comprised peripheral blood, obtained on day 0 of AZD1222 vaccination. The receptors derive from an adult in good health. Each CDR3 is given with its conserved first and last residue. A D gene is named only where the DNA matches it firmly.

J gene	D gene	V gene	CDR3 protein
TRBJ2-6	NA	TRBV29-1	CSVEVRGAGANVLTF
TRBJ2-2	NA	TRBV3-1/TRBV3-2	CASSQAGRDNGELFF
TRBJ2-3	NA	TRBV30	CAWGLWGGGTDTQYF
TRBJ1-4	NA	TRBV5-4	CASSLTGGFDGGTNEKLFF
TRBJ2-7	TRBD2	TRBV19	CASSMGSGSGYEQYF
TRBJ1-6	NA	TRBV4-1	CASSRGASSYNSPLHF
TRBJ1-1	NA	TRBV12-2	CASRPYQGWPEAFF
TRBJ2-7	TRBD1	TRBV7-9	CASSFDRVEGQKHF
TRBJ1-4	NA	TRBV5-1	CASSLGVANEKLFF
TRBJ2-1	TRBD1	TRBV6-5	CASSKRQGSQRQFF
TRBJ2-7	TRBD2	TRBV5-1	CASSPIGASGERSYEQYF
TRBJ2-3	NA	TRBV5-6	CASSLADTQYF
TRBJ1-5	NA	TRBV18	CASSGGLSNQPQHF